These T cell receptor beta chains were read from a single sample in a study of T cell responses to AZD1222 COVID-19 vaccine. Profiled with immunoSEQ multiplex PCR; TCRdb holds only in-frame clones, not every one. The sample holds 200,000 or so clones, roughly 93% seen once. The specimen comprised peripheral blood, sampled on day 0 of AZD1222 vaccination. These receptors were obtained from an adult in good health. The CDR3 runs from the conserved cysteine through the conserved F or W. A D gene is named only where the DNA matches it firmly. Some rows mark clone size as missing; the rest say once, few, many or name a class of expanded clone.

J gene | clone size | D gene | V gene | CDR3 DNA | CDR3 protein
TRBJ2-2 | . | TRBD2 | TRBV10-3 | TGTGCCATCAGTGGATCTAGCGGGAGCAACACCGGGGAGCTGTTTTTT | CAISGSSGSNTGELFF
TRBJ1-2 | . | . | TRBV4-2 | TGTGCCAGCAGCCAAGATCTAGGGGTGCGAGGCTACACCTTC | CASSQDLGVRGYTF
TRBJ2-7 | . | TRBD2 | TRBV5-1 | TGCGCCAGCAGCTTGGGGGTAGCGGGGCCCTACGAGCAGTACTTC | CASSLGVAGPYEQYF
TRBJ1-3 | . | TRBD1 | TRBV29-1 | TGCAGCGCCAAGACAGGGGGAAACACCATATATTTT | CSAKTGGNTIYF
TRBJ2-5 | . | . | TRBV24-1 | TGTGCCACCAGTGGGGCAGGCCAAGAGACCCAGTACTTC | CATSGAGQETQYF
TRBJ1-2 | . | . | TRBV29-1 | TGCGGGGCGCTTCTCCAAAACTATGGCTACACCTTC | CGALLQNYGYTF
TRBJ2-2 | . | TRBD2 | TRBV9 | TGTGCCAGCAGCGCCTTAGGACTAGCGGGAGGGGGCACCGGGGAGCTGTTTTTT | CASSALGLAGGGTGELFF
TRBJ1-6 | . | . | TRBV18 | TGTGCCAGCTCATCCAGGGGAAGCTCACCCCTCCACTTT | CASSSRGSSPLHF
TRBJ2-1 | . | TRBD2 | TRBV15 | TGTGCCACCCGACTAGCGGGAGGGAATGAGCAGTTCTTC | CATRLAGGNEQFF
TRBJ1-1 | . | . | TRBV10-1 | TGCGCCAGCAGAGCTAAGGGTGACACTGAAGCTTTCTTT | CASRAKGDTEAFF
TRBJ2-5 | . | . | TRBV5-4 | TGTGCCAGCAGCCCCCCTGGGGCAGCGGAGACCCAGTACTTC | CASSPPGAAETQYF
TRBJ2-3 | . | TRBD2 | TRBV30 | TGTGCCTGGAGTGCCCTAGCGGGAACTACAGATACGCAGTATTTT | CAWSALAGTTDTQYF
TRBJ1-5 | . | . | TRBV10-3 | TGTGCCATCAGCCAAAGTCTTAGCAATCAGCCCCAGCATTTT | CAISQSLSNQPQHF
TRBJ2-1 | . | TRBD2 | TRBV11-2 | TGTGCCAGCAGCCCGGAACTAGCGGGAGAACTCAATGAGCAGTTCTTC | CASSPELAGELNEQFF
TRBJ2-3 | . | TRBD2 | TRBV6-2/TRBV6-3 | TGTGCCAGCAGCCTCGGCGGGGGAGCAGATACGCAGTATTTT | CASSLGGGADTQYF
TRBJ1-5 | . | . | TRBV29-1 | TGCAGTACGGGGGGCCCCAATCAGCCCCAGCATTTT | CSTGGPNQPQHF
TRBJ2-7 | once | TRBD1 | TRBV7-9 | TGTGCCAGCAGCTCCAAAATCCGGGACAGGGGTTCAGATTACTACGAGCAGTACTTC | CASSSKIRDRGSDYYEQYF
TRBJ1-3 | . | TRBD1 | TRBV5-1 | TGCGCCAGCAGCTTGACAGGGGAAGGAAACACCATATATTTT | CASSLTGEGNTIYF
TRBJ1-4 | . | . | TRBV7-8 | TGTGCCAGCAGTTTCAGGGGAGTGTCGGCTAATGAAAAACTGTTTTTT | CASSFRGVSANEKLFF
TRBJ2-1 | . | . | TRBV24-1 | TGTGCCACCAGTGATGAGGACAACTACAATGAGCAGTTCTTC | CATSDEDNYNEQFF
TRBJ1-1 | . | . | TRBV29-1 | TGCAGCGGGAGGTGGGAGACTGAAGCTTTCTTT | CSGRWETEAFF
TRBJ2-1 | . | . | TRBV7-9 | TGTGCCAGCAGCTCGGGACTCTTCAATGAGCAGTTCTTC | CASSSGLFNEQFF
TRBJ1-1 | . | . | TRBV27 | TGTGCCAGCATCGGGGGGGCGGAAACTGAAGCTTTCTTT | CASIGGAETEAFF
TRBJ1-5 | . | . | TRBV3-1/TRBV3-2 | TGTGCCAGCAGCCAAGGCCTTACTACCACGGGCCGCAATCAGCCCCAGCATTTT | CASSQGLTTTGRNQPQHF
TRBJ1-1 | . | . | TRBV28 | TGTGCCAGCAGTTCCACTTACACTGAAGCTTTCTTT | CASSSTYTEAFF
TRBJ1-2 | once | TRBD1 | TRBV6-5 | TGTGCCAGCAGTCTATCGACAGGGTTGGATGGCTACACCTTC | CASSLSTGLDGYTF
TRBJ1-2 | . | . | TRBV3-1/TRBV3-2 | TGTGCCAGCAGCCAAGTGGGCGGAATCTATGGCTACACCTTC | CASSQVGGIYGYTF
TRBJ2-1 | . | TRBD1 | TRBV25-1 | TGTGCCAGCAGTGTAAGAGGGGGCGCCTACAATGAGCAGTTCTTC | CASSVRGGAYNEQFF
TRBJ1-1 | . | . | TRBV6-5 | TGTGCCAGCAAGTTAGGCAGGGCGTCGGTGGGAGCTTTCTTT | CASKLGRASVGAFF
TRBJ1-5 | . | TRBD1 | TRBV7-9 | TGTGCCAGCAGCTTAGGGGACAGGGGTCAGCCCCAGCATTTT | CASSLGDRGQPQHF
TRBJ1-1 | . | TRBD1 | TRBV6-5 | TGTGCCAGCACCCGGACAGGGGGTAACCCCGAAGCTTTCTTT | CASTRTGGNPEAFF
TRBJ1-6 | . | . | TRBV5-1 | TGCGCCAGCGCCCCGGTCCATAATTCACCCCTCCACTTT | CASAPVHNSPLHF
TRBJ1-5 | . | TRBD1 | TRBV28 | TGTGCCAGCAGTTTAGGGGACAGGGCGTATCAGCCCCAGCATTTT | CASSLGDRAYQPQHF
TRBJ2-6 | . | TRBD1 | TRBV19 | TGTGCCAGTATGGACAGGGGATCTGGGGCCAACGTCCTGACTTTC | CASMDRGSGANVLTF
TRBJ1-1 | . | . | TRBV5-1 | TGCGCCAGCAGCTTGGAGGTGGGGAGAGGCACTGAAGCTTTCTTT | CASSLEVGRGTEAFF
TRBJ2-2 | . | . | TRBV19 | TGTGCCAGTAGTATTTTTCCCGGAATTAACACCGGGGAGCTGTTTTTT | CASSIFPGINTGELFF
TRBJ2-6 | . | . | TRBV24-1 | TGTGCCACCAGTGATTCCCCTTCTGGGGCCAACGTCCTGACTTTC | CATSDSPSGANVLTF
TRBJ1-5 | . | . | TRBV27 | TGTGCCAGCAGCCCGGGACGGTTTGATCAGCCCCAGCATTTT | CASSPGRFDQPQHF
TRBJ1-2 | . | . | TRBV9 | TGTGCCAGCCTCCCCCCGGGCCAAGCCCTATCAGCTAACTATGGCTACACCTTC | CASLPPGQALSANYGYTF
TRBJ1-4 | . | . | TRBV5-1 | TGCGCCAGCACCAGCTCTGGGGCAACTAATGAAAAACTGTTTTTT | CASTSSGATNEKLFF
TRBJ1-4 | . | . | TRBV6-5 | TGTGCCAGCAGTCCCGACTACAGGGCGGACGAAAAACTGTTTTTT | CASSPDYRADEKLFF
TRBJ1-6 | . | TRBD1 | TRBV6-1 | TGTGCCAGCAGTGAAAAAGGACAGGCCCGCTCACCCCTCCACTTT | CASSEKGQARSPLHF
TRBJ1-4 | . | . | TRBV7-9 | TGTGCCAGCAGCATAACAGGGTTGGAAGAAAAACTGTTTTTT | CASSITGLEEKLFF
TRBJ1-1 | . | . | TRBV19 | TGTGCCAGTAGTCTCTTGGAGGGGACTGAAGCTTTCTTT | CASSLLEGTEAFF
TRBJ2-5 | . | . | TRBV15 | TGTGCCACCAGCGGGAATAGGGGCCAAGAGACCCAGTACTTC | CATSGNRGQETQYF
TRBJ1-1 | . | . | TRBV7-3 | TGTGCCAGCAGCCCCGAGGGGGGGAGAGGGACTGAAGCTTTCTTT | CASSPEGGRGTEAFF
TRBJ1-2 | . | TRBD1 | TRBV29-1 | TGCAGCGTCGGGACAGGGGGTGGTTACACCTTC | CSVGTGGGYTF
TRBJ2-3 | . | . | TRBV28 | TGTGCCAGCAGTTTGGACAGAAGCACAGATACGCAGTATTTT | CASSLDRSTDTQYF
TRBJ1-4 | . | TRBD1 | TRBV19 | TGTGCCAGTAGTATTATCGGGACAGACGCAACTAATGAAAAACTGTTTTTT | CASSIIGTDATNEKLFF
TRBJ1-6 | . | . | TRBV9 | TGTGCCAGCAGCGTGTCACGGGGACTCTCACCCCTCCACTTT | CASSVSRGLSPLHF
TRBJ2-7 | . | TRBD1 | TRBV7-2 | TGTGCCAGCAGCCCGAGGACAGGGGAAGCCCACGAGCAGTACTTC | CASSPRTGEAHEQYF
TRBJ2-7 | . | TRBD1 | TRBV12-3/TRBV12-4 | TGTGCCAGCAGTTTACGACAGGGGGAGGGGCAGTACTTC | CASSLRQGEGQYF
TRBJ2-7 | . | . | TRBV25-1 | TGTGCCAGCGACGGGGGGAGGGGGCACGAGCAGTACTTC | CASDGGRGHEQYF
TRBJ2-7 | . | TRBD1 | TRBV2 | TGTGCCAGCAGCGGACAGGGACCATCCTACGAGCAGTACTTC | CASSGQGPSYEQYF